The subject of this entry is one TCR beta chain. This clonotype was observed a few times. The clone's antigen remains unknown. It has no much larger one-base neighbor in the sample; base qualities were not kept. Reading from cysteine to phenylalanine, the CDR3 counts 14 amino acids. Here the CDR3 DNA is all that survives: 42 bases in frame from base 1. CDR1 and CDR2, looked up from the germline V gene, are SGHRS and YFSETQ. V is pruned by 4 bases and J by 3 bases, leaving 5 bases of the junction without a gene match. The data are from a study of identical twins (dated by TCRdb to 2016 to 2017). As for the study more broadly: The study deep-sequenced TCR alpha and beta repertoires from monozygotic twins, unrelated adults of various ages and cord blood to test whether fetal clonotypes persist. To rule out contamination, the twin experiments were replicated at different times with different library preparation protocols.

Overall results and qualifications from the work: Excess twin sharing in beta out-of-frame sequences was weaker because fewer shared sequences lowered the signal-to-noise ratio. Recombination models systematically underestimated out-of-frame TCR alpha sharing in monozygotic twins but agreed with sharing between unrelated individuals. Abundant cord blood beta clonotypes had fewer insertions, young adult naive repertoires showed a similar but weaker trend, and memory repertoires showed no such trend. Out-of-frame TCR alpha sequences shared between twins showed an excess of low generation-probability sequences compared with coincidental sharing between unrelated individuals. Conclusions relied on cross-sectional statistical analysis, since the same donors could not be followed over many years. Invariant T cells such as MAIT and iNKT could partly confound zero-insertion analyses, although diverse VJ usage argued against such confounding for most clonotypes.

Every donor was a healthy Caucasian. The twin cohort consisted of three pairs of female monozygotic twins, all aged about 18 to 29 years. Miltenyi CD45RO+ enrichment and human naive T-cell isolation kits were used to isolate memory (CD45RO+) and naive T cells from PBMC. Library creation used 5' RACE. Sequencing took place on an Illumina HiSeq 2000. Template switching introduced a universal primer binding site; the final cDNA contained a unique molecular identifier, enabling accurate counting of TCR cDNA molecules. Specific primers in the conserved constant-segment region were used to synthesize first-strand cDNA for TCR alpha and beta chains. Each cDNA library was double barcoded, with a SMART-Mk sample barcode plus Illumina barcodes, to control for contamination. TruSeq adapter sequences, together with Illumina sample barcodes, were added in two successive PCR steps. The TCR alpha and beta cDNA libraries were sequenced on the Illumina HiSeq platform using custom primers. As for the authors' bioinformatics: Unique molecular identifiers were extracted from raw reads with MiGEC, and CDR3 positions were determined with MiXCR. Recombination models were inferred per individual with the repgenHMM and IGoR tools using an EM algorithm. The tcR package in R was used for shared clonotype analysis, with sharing normalized by the product of cloneset sizes. To study raw recombination free of thymic and clonal selection effects, out-of-frame nonproductive sequences were analyzed. The raw public data were reprocessed by TCRdb itself: fastp quality trimming at Q25, MiXCR clonotype calling, in-frame beta chains only. When rows share a CDR3 protein, they turn into one entry using the most common DNA and genes. None of the V and J calls come from the authors' own analysis; TCRdb made them. The sample table shows a few hundred thousand distinct CDR3 sequences, and roughly 13% are seen once. The ten largest clones take up roughly 3.7% of the sample.

This same sample was also part of a study on yellow fever vaccine responses in identical twins. As described in the second report: The authors reported that the T cell response to vaccination in identical twins appeared partly convergent and partly personalized. In the study, vaccine-responding T cell clones were precisely tracked in identical twins.

Recombination linked TRBV5-1 to TRBJ1-2; the junction holds 8 bases that match TRBD1. This clonotype originated in a young woman in good health. The sequencing sample was made of memory (CD45RO+) T cells sorted from blood. The sample's cell subset or site label, in plain terms: CD45RO+ enriched T cells. The DNA reads as follows: TGCGCCAGCAGCCCGACAGGGGAAGACTATGGCTACACCTTC. It translates as CASSPTGEDYGYTF.